Following are 6 T cell receptor beta chains from one sample sequenced in a study of low-dose radiotherapy and immunotherapy resistance in tumors. This sample's time point: before trial treatment. Gene-specific TRAV and TRBV primers were used for first-strand cDNA, covering alpha and beta chains. Amplification of TCRs used a constant-region primer and V-primer adapter for approximately 19 PCR cycles. One entry per CDR3 protein results from TCRdb running MiXCR on the reads. The data contain about 64,000 distinct CDR3 sequences, approximately 26% of them singletons. Specimen: PBMCs, collected before treatment. These receptors were collected from a male donor with rectosigmoid adenocarcinoma.

On this clonotype itself: A read error is likely here: a far larger clone is one base away. This chain connects TRBV11-2 to TRBJ2-1, with TRBD1 matching over 10 bases. The CDR3 contains 15 residues. Germline V gene sequence: CDR1 SGHAT, CDR2 FQNNGV. The J segment lost 10 bases and the V segment lost 5 bases, leaving 11 bases of the junction unmatched. The CDR3 reads CASSASGTGVYEQFF. CDR3 bases: TGTGCCAGCAGCGCATCCGGGACAGGGGTGTACGAGCAGTTCTTC.

Ten or more counts support this clonotype. The chain is built from TRBV28 and TRBJ2-1; D is possibly TRBD1 (7 bases). Trimming removed 3 bases from V and 4 bases from J, with 16 bases in between. From germline, CDR1 is MDHEN and CDR2 SYDVKM. This CDR3 contains 16 residues. The CDR3 is CASSLGGQSLYNEQFF. The CDR3, as DNA: TGTGCCAGCAGTTTGGGGGGACAGAGTTTATACAATGAGCAGTTCTTC. Complete variable domain (other parts from reference TRBV28 and TRBJ2-1): DVKVTQSSRYLVKRTGEKVFLECVQDMDHENMFWYRQDPGLGLRLIYFSYDVKMKEKGDIPEGYSVSREKKERFSLILESASTNQTSMYLCASSLGGQSLYNEQFFGPGTRLTVL.

V usage is TRBV28 and J usage is TRBJ2-7; 7 bases are shared with TRBD1. V lost 5 bases, J lost 0 bases, and 7 bases stayed unmatched. This CDR3 contains 15 residues. Germline V CDR1 and CDR2: MDHEN, SYDVKM. CDR3 sequence (DNA): TGTGCCAGCAGTGGTGGACAGGCCAGCTCCTACGAGCAGTACTTC. Translating gives CASSGGQASSYEQYF.

The CDR3 nucleotides read TGTGCCAGCAGCGCGACGGGTAACATTCAGTACTTC. Protein: CASSATGNIQYF. The chain uses TRBV2 and TRBJ2-4; D gene unclear. Germline V lookup: CDR1 SNHLY, CDR2 FYNNEI. This CDR3 comprises 12 residues. The V gene lost 6 bases and the J gene lost 7 bases, with 10 bases spanning the gap.

The J gene is TRBJ2-6, the V gene TRBV30; D tentatively fits TRBD1 or TRBD2 (5 bases each). CDR3 length: 18 amino acids. Germline CDR1 reads GTSNPN; CDR2 reads SVGIG (reference sequence). Trimming removed 0 bases from V and 3 bases from J, with 18 bases in between. CDR3 in amino acids: CAWSVLGAGSSGANVLTF. CDR3 bases: TGTGCCTGGAGTGTACTAGGGGCAGGGAGTAGTGGGGCCAACGTCCTGACTTTC.

As regards this clonotype: It differs at one base from a far larger clone, so likely a read error. The chain couples TRBV7-9 to TRBJ2-7, with a tentative D call TRBD2 (6 bases). V gave up 8 bases and J gave up 7 bases, with 21 bases separating them. The CDR3 consists of 14 residues. CDR1 is SEHNR, CDR2 FQNEAQ, per germline (reference sequence). The CDR3 DNA reads as TGTGCCAGCGGCAGACTAGAGGGGCACAATGAGCAGTACTTC. As protein: CASGRLEGHNEQYF.